This TCR beta chain comes out of a study of PD-1 blockade in classical Hodgkin lymphoma. TCRdb's table, derived via immunoSEQ multiplex PCR, lists solely in-frame clones and lacks some. The data show approximately 110,000 clones, roughly 87% seen once. Time point noted: cycle 4 day 1 (C4D1), after six to seven weeks of nivolumab. The patients all showed relapse after autologous stem cell transplantation, while their brentuximab vedotin exposure varied. The V end was cut by 5 bases, the J end by 0 bases, with 17 bases between. Looked up from germline, CDR1 is SGHTA and CDR2 is FQGNSA. This CDR3 is built from 17 residues.

The chain combines TRBV7-2 with TRBJ1-5, with D possibly matching TRBD1 (6 bases). This material consisted of peripheral blood mononuclear cells (PBMCs), taken before the fourth cycle of nivolumab. This clonotype was obtained from a human donor with classical Hodgkin lymphoma. The chain's CDR3 is CASSPLAGDYSNQPQHF. DNA of the CDR3: TGTGCCAGCAGCCCATTGGCAGGGGACTATAGCAATCAGCCCCAGCATTTT.